A single sample gave rise to the 24 T cell receptor beta chains below, sequenced in a study of blood T cell repertoires in COVID-19. The table came from immunoSEQ multiplex PCR; TCRdb's copy has only in-frame clones and leaves some out. The repertoire has some 80,000 clones, around 84% of them found once; the top ten carry 22%. Material: peripheral blood. The receptors shown here come from a woman of 80 years or more in a cohort sampled during active or convalescent COVID-19.

The chain links TRBV2 to TRBJ2-1; D possibly corresponds to TRBD1 (5 bases). Trimming removed 3 bases from V and 7 bases from J, with 10 bases in between. Germline V gene lookup returns CDR1 SNHLY and CDR2 FYNNEI. The CDR3 consists of 13 residues. The CDR3 protein is CASSEIGVNEQFF. As DNA, the CDR3 is TGTGCCAGCAGTGAGATAGGGGTGAATGAGCAGTTCTTC. Using reference TRBV2 and TRBJ2-1 for the parts outside the CDR3, the full variable domain is EPEVTQTPSHQVTQMGQEVILRCVPISNHLYFYWYRQILGQKVEFLVSFYNNEISEKSEIFDDQFSVERPDGSNFTLKIRSTKLEDSAMYFCASSEIGVNEQFFGPGTRLTVL.

The chain couples TRBV5-4 to TRBJ2-7; 9 nucleotides line up with TRBD1. This CDR3 comprises 16 residues. The junction had 10 bases not matched to a gene; V was cut back by 4 bases and J by 2 bases. Per germline, CDR1 SGHNT and CDR2 YYREEE (reference sequence). This CDR3 is CASSPRTGDRAYEQYF. Written as DNA, the CDR3 is TGTGCCAGCAGCCCTCGGACAGGGGATCGGGCCTACGAGCAGTACTTC. Together with reference TRBV5-4 and TRBJ2-7, the CDR3 gives the full variable domain: ETGVTQSPTHLIKTRGQQVTLRCSSQSGHNTVSWYQQALGQGPQFIFQYYREEENGRGNFPPRFSGLQFPNYSSELNVNALELDDSALYLCASSPRTGDRAYEQYFGPGTRLTVT.

The rearrangement uses TRBV19 and TRBJ1-4; D not resolved. V dropped 6 bases and J dropped 4 bases, with 12 bases sitting between them. The CDR3 is 14 amino acids. Looked up from germline, CDR1 is LNHDA and CDR2 is SQIVND (reference sequence). The chain's CDR3 is CASRRGQGNEKLFF. The CDR3 DNA sequence: TGTGCCAGTAGAAGAGGGCAAGGTAATGAAAAACTGTTTTTT.

This clone is judged medium-sized. The chain joins TRBV5-1 to TRBJ2-3; TRBD1 aligns across 9 bases. This CDR3 is 12 amino acids long. V lost 0 bases to trimming and J lost 15 bases; unmatched junction nucleotides: 5. CDR1 SGHRS and CDR2 YFSETQ come from the germline V gene. CDR3 sequence: CASSLDRGRVYF. The CDR3 DNA follows: TGCGCCAGCAGCTTGGACAGGGGGCGCGTTTATTTT.

V is TRBV11-3 and J is TRBJ1-2; tentatively, D is TRBD1 (5 bases). CDR1 is SGHNT and CDR2 is YENEEA in the germline V gene. Trimming stripped 2 bases from V and 4 bases from J, with 11 bases between. This CDR3 region has 14 residues. CDR3 in amino acids: CASSLNQGSYGYTF. The CDR3, as DNA: TGTGCCAGCAGCTTAAATCAGGGATCCTATGGCTACACCTTC.

This clone was seen only once. The chain has TRBV24-1 and TRBJ1-2; TRBD1 matches at 9 bases. The V segment lost 4 bases and the J segment 4 bases; nucleotides outside the gene matches: 6. This CDR3 is built from 15 residues. Germline CDR1 reads KGHDR; CDR2 reads SFDVKD. CDR3 sequence (DNA): TGTGCCACCAGTGACACAGGGGGCAGGAGCTATGGCTACACCTTC. Translation: CATSDTGGRSYGYTF.

The chain has TRBV30 and TRBJ1-3; D gene uncertain. V was shortened by 0 bases and J by 4 bases, with 16 bases between the two germline ends. This CDR3 region has 16 residues. The germline gives CDR1 GTSNPN, CDR2 SVGIG (reference sequence). Here the CDR3 DNA reads TGTGCCTGGAGTGTACGGAGTCAGTCATCGGGAAACACCATATATTTT. Translation: CAWSVRSQSSGNTIYF.

The chain is built from TRBV4-1 and TRBJ1-1; tentatively, D is TRBD1 (6 bases). CDR1 and CDR2 (germline): MGHRA, YSYEKL. The V end lost 2 bases, the J end lost 0 bases, and 10 bases lay between the germline ends. The CDR3 totals 15 residues. CDR3: CASSQPGQVNTEAFF. The CDR3 DNA is TGCGCCAGCAGCCAACCGGGACAAGTGAACACTGAAGCTTTCTTT.

This clone has just a few counts. V usage is TRBV19 and J usage is TRBJ1-1; 10 positions agree with TRBD1. Germline V gives CDR1 LNHDA, CDR2 SQIVND (reference sequence). This CDR3 comprises 13 residues. Trimming at V came to 6 bases and at J to 5 bases, leaving 3 bases not matched to a gene. The CDR3 DNA reads as TGTGCCAGTAGCTCGGACAGGGGGACTGAAGCTTTCTTT. The encoded protein is CASSSDRGTEAFF.

The rearrangement uses TRBV6-4 and TRBJ2-5; 10 bases align to TRBD2. Trimming at V came to 7 bases and at J to 3 bases, leaving 20 bases not matched to a gene. The CDR3 spans 19 residues. Germline lookup yields CDR1 MRHNA and CDR2 SNTAGT. CDR3 region: CASTPSRSPLAGAKETQYF. The CDR3 region has the DNA TGTGCCAGCACCCCCTCGAGGTCCCCTCTAGCGGGAGCCAAAGAGACCCAGTACTTC.

The table lists this clone with a count of one. The chain is built from TRBV7-2 and TRBJ1-5, with D uncertain. Looked up from germline, CDR1 is SGHTA and CDR2 is FQGNSA. CDR3 length: 13 residues. Trimming left V 5 bases short and J 5 bases short, with 10 bases between. The CDR3 region is CASSAQRDQPQHF. The CDR3 DNA reads as TGTGCCAGCAGCGCTCAACGAGATCAGCCCCAGCATTTT.

The rearrangement links TRBV19 to TRBJ2-7, with 9 nucleotides matching TRBD1. This CDR3 contains 14 residues. Trimming at V came to 4 bases and at J to 6 bases, leaving 7 bases not matched to a gene. Germline V lookup: CDR1 LNHDA, CDR2 SQIVND (reference sequence). The CDR3 loop is CASSTTGQGSEQYF. The CDR3 bases are TGTGCCAGTAGTACCACGGGACAGGGTTCCGAGCAGTACTTC.

The chain links TRBV6-1 to TRBJ1-4, with 8 nucleotides matching TRBD1. The CDR3 consists of 17 residues. Germline loops: CDR1 MNHNS, CDR2 SASEGT. The V segment lost 1 base and the J segment 4 bases; nucleotides outside the gene matches: 8. CDR3 in amino acids: CASSEGTGTGYNEKLFF. The CDR3 bases are TGTGCCAGCAGTGAAGGCACCGGGACAGGCTATAATGAAAAACTGTTTTTT.

V is TRBV19 and J is TRBJ1-5; TRBD1 matches 10 bases. CDR1 and CDR2 from the germline V gene are LNHDA and SQIVND (reference sequence). V trimming: 3 bases; J trimming: 4 bases; junction bases outside the gene matches: 3. The CDR3 length is 15 residues. The CDR3 DNA is TGTGCCAGTAGTATTGCGGGACAGGGGAATCAGCCCCAGCATTTT. Amino acids: CASSIAGQGNQPQHF.

The rearrangement links TRBV5-6 to TRBJ2-7; D is undetermined. V shed 0 bases and J shed 4 bases, with 11 bases lying between them. Per the germline V gene, CDR1 is SGHDT and CDR2 is YYEEEE. This CDR3 is built from 14 residues. CDR3 nucleotides: TGTGCCAGCAGCTTGGCTTTTCGGTCTTACGAGCAGTACTTC. Its protein product is CASSLAFRSYEQYF.

V usage is TRBV3-1 (or the pseudogene TRBV3-2) and J usage is TRBJ1-3, with a possible D match to TRBD1 (5 bases). The CDR3 contains 16 residues. The V and J ends lost 3 bases and 0 bases respectively, with 12 bases between them. Germline values: CDR1 LGHDT, CDR2 YNNKEL (reference sequence). For the CDR3, the DNA is TGTGCCAGCAGCCACCAGGGTGGCAGCTCTGGAAACACCATATATTTT. Translation gives CASSHQGGSSGNTIYF.

Only one count was recorded for this clone. An end of the junction differs from the germline gene, which may be a read error. This rearrangement joins TRBV7-7 to TRBJ2-3, with 10 bases that match TRBD2. In germline, CDR1 is SSHAT, CDR2 FNYEAQ (reference sequence). The CDR3 is 15 amino acids. The CDR3 here is CASSLAGGGADTQYF. The CDR3 DNA is TGTGCTAGCAGCTTAGCGGGAGGAGGGGCAGATACGCAGTATTTT. Together with reference TRBV7-7 and TRBJ2-3, the CDR3 gives the full variable domain: GAGVSQSPRYKVTKRGQDVTLRCDPISSHATLYWYQQALGQGPEFLTYFNYEAQPDKSGLPSDRFSAERPEGSISTLTIQRTEQRDSAMYRCASSLAGGGADTQYFGPGTRLTVL.

V gene TRBV6-5 combines with J gene TRBJ1-1; D is possibly TRBD1 (6 bases). Per germline, CDR1 MNHEY and CDR2 SVGAGI. V lost 6 bases, J lost 0 bases, and 11 bases lay in between. The CDR3 consists of 14 residues. The CDR3 spells CASSRQVVNTEAFF. The CDR3 DNA follows: TGTGCCAGCAGCAGACAGGTGGTGAACACTGAAGCTTTCTTT.

The chain recombines TRBV7-8 with TRBJ2-4; D might be TRBD1 (5 bases). The CDR3 length is 14 residues. Trimming left V 1 base short and J 6 bases short, with 10 bases between. CDR1 and CDR2 from the germline V gene are SGHVS and FQNEAQ. CDR3 in DNA: TGTGCCAGCAGCTTAGAACAGGATCTAAACATTCAGTACTTC. Translating gives CASSLEQDLNIQYF.

This sequence joins TRBV5-1 and TRBJ1-2; possibly TRBD1 for D (6 bases). The CDR3 is 14 residues long. V gave up 0 bases and J gave up 8 bases, with 14 bases separating them. Germline CDR1 and CDR2: SGHRS and YFSETQ. The CDR3 DNA reads TGCGCCAGCAGCTTGGGGGACACCGAGCGGGGCTACACCTTC. Translating it yields CASSLGDTERGYTF.

This clone was observed a single time. This chain joins TRBV27 and TRBJ1-6, with 8 nucleotides matching TRBD1. Germline trimming cut 3 bases from V and 0 bases from J; bases unmatched to any gene: 13. The CDR3 spans 20 residues. CDR1 MNHEY and CDR2 SMNVEV come from the germline V gene (reference sequence). For the CDR3, the DNA is TGTGCCAGCAGTTTTAGCTGGTTGGGACAGGCGAGCTCCTATAATTCACCCCTCCACTTT. Protein product: CASSFSWLGQASSYNSPLHF.

The chain links TRBV4-1 to TRBJ2-2; TRBD2 agrees at 7 bases. V lost 0 bases to trimming and J lost 6 bases; unmatched junction nucleotides: 7. In germline, CDR1 is MGHRA, CDR2 YSYEKL. The CDR3 is made up of 16 amino acids. The CDR3 spells CASSQDGGGVAGELFF. CDR3 coding DNA: TGCGCCAGCAGCCAAGATGGCGGGGGTGTGGCCGGGGAGCTGTTTTTT.

The gene calls are TRBV27 and TRBJ1-2; 7 bases line up with TRBD1. CDR3 length equals 12 residues. CDR1 and CDR2 from the germline V gene are MNHEY and SMNVEV (reference sequence). With 7 bases clipped from V and 8 bases from J, the junction kept 7 bases outside the gene matches. This CDR3 reads CASKTGTEGYTF. DNA for the CDR3: TGTGCCAGCAAGACAGGGACAGAAGGCTACACCTTC.

The CDR3 protein is CAWRRGQGRDTEAFF. The CDR3 coding sequence is TGTGCCTGGAGAAGGGGTCAGGGAAGGGACACTGAAGCTTTCTTT. The gene calls are TRBV30 and TRBJ1-1, with D tentatively TRBD1 (5 bases). CDR1 and CDR2 (germline): GTSNPN, SVGIG (reference sequence). The length of the CDR3 is 15 residues. Between the trimmed V and J ends, which lost 3 bases and 3 bases, there was a span of 17 bases.